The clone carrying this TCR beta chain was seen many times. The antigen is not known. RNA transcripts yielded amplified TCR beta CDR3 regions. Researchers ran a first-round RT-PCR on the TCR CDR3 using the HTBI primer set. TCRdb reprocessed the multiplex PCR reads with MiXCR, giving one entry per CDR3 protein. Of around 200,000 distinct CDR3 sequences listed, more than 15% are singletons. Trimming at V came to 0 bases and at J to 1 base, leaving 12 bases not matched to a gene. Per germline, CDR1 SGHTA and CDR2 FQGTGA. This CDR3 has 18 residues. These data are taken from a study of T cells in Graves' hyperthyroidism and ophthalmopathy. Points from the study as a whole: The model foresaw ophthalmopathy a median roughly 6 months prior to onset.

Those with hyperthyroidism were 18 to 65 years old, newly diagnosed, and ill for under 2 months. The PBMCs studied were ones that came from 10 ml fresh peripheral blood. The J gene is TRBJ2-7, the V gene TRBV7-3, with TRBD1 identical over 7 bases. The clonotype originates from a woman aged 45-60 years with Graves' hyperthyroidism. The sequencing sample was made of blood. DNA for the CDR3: TGTGCCAGCAGCTTAACGTCCCTTCCGGGACAGAGGTCCTACGAGCAGTACTTC. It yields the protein CASSLTSLPGQRSYEQYF.